This is a list of T cell receptor beta chains from one sample in a study of response to subunit inactivated influenza vaccine. TCRdb reprocessed the RT-PCR reads via MiXCR and lists one record per CDR3 protein. The sample yields 500,000 to 600,000 distinct CDR3 sequences, approximately 17% seen once. Sequenced material: CD4+ T cells sorted from PBMCs, taken roughly 24 months after vaccination. The receptors shown here come from a man aged 50 to 69 who received an inactivated influenza vaccine. Both conserved end residues are trimmed from each CDR3. Clone sizes are given selectively: once, few, many, or a class where the clone is expanded.

clone_size: few
v_call: TRBV12-3/TRBV12-4
cdr3_aa: ASSLSPGLAGGTGELF

clone_size: NA
v_call: TRBV5-5
cdr3_aa: ASSLAWIQETQY

clone_size: NA
v_call: TRBV7-6
cdr3_aa: ASSLGGQGGTGELF

clone_size: NA
v_call: TRBV4-2
cdr3_aa: ASSQATSGGNNEQF

clone_size: few
v_call: TRBV12-3/TRBV12-4
cdr3_aa: ASSPGTGGFGYT

clone_size: NA
v_call: TRBV20-1
cdr3_aa: SAEGRYSNQPQH

clone_size: NA
v_call: TRBV12-3/TRBV12-4
cdr3_aa: ASSRDRGVPQY

clone_size: NA
v_call: TRBV11-2
cdr3_aa: ASSVRLAGGQTDTQY

clone_size: NA
v_call: TRBV6-2/TRBV6-3
cdr3_aa: ASSSPLAGNEQF

clone_size: NA
v_call: TRBV3-1
cdr3_aa: ASSQKGALDEQY

clone_size: NA
v_call: TRBV28
cdr3_aa: ASSFLGKMGTEAF

clone_size: many
v_call: TRBV10-3
cdr3_aa: AISELNTGDEQY

clone_size: few
v_call: TRBV7-9
cdr3_aa: ASSLDRASYGYT

clone_size: NA
v_call: TRBV10-3
cdr3_aa: AISPGTSWVYEQY

clone_size: many
v_call: TRBV12-3/TRBV12-4
cdr3_aa: ASSLAGAHEQY

clone_size: NA
v_call: TRBV20-1
cdr3_aa: SASKVWLDTQY

clone_size: NA
v_call: TRBV9
cdr3_aa: ASSKRQGLMSSGANVLT

clone_size: NA
v_call: TRBV29-1
cdr3_aa: SVDGVGGGTEAF

clone_size: few
v_call: TRBV3-1
cdr3_aa: ASSQQVSNQPQH

clone_size: NA
v_call: TRBV7-9
cdr3_aa: ASTRTAFSYNEQF

clone_size: NA
v_call: TRBV20-1
cdr3_aa: SARGTSGSYEQY

clone_size: few
v_call: TRBV20-1
cdr3_aa: SAKHTSGELF

clone_size: few
v_call: TRBV4-1
cdr3_aa: ASSPWTSGGLDTQY

clone_size: NA
v_call: TRBV7-6
cdr3_aa: ASSQIAGTGMNTEAF

clone_size: few
v_call: TRBV3-1
cdr3_aa: ASSPRHSPLH

clone_size: NA
v_call: TRBV15
cdr3_aa: ATSREYWESETQY

clone_size: few
v_call: TRBV20-1
cdr3_aa: SLHRDGGTGELF

clone_size: NA
v_call: TRBV19
cdr3_aa: ASSSTGAAGELF

clone_size: NA
v_call: TRBV6-1
cdr3_aa: ASSRQTTDTQY

clone_size: few
v_call: TRBV3-1
cdr3_aa: ASSRGPLNTEAF

clone_size: few
v_call: TRBV5-1
cdr3_aa: ASSLDLYGNTIY

clone_size: NA
v_call: TRBV9
cdr3_aa: ASSVTGQGNTEAF

clone_size: NA
v_call: TRBV10-3
cdr3_aa: AISEPSGFVGELF

clone_size: NA
v_call: TRBV29-1
cdr3_aa: SVLRISTDTQY

clone_size: few
v_call: TRBV5-1
cdr3_aa: ASSSQDYEQY

clone_size: few
v_call: TRBV4-3
cdr3_aa: ASSQDAQGADGELF

clone_size: NA
v_call: TRBV20-1
cdr3_aa: SANRNMNTEAF

clone_size: NA
v_call: TRBV6-2/TRBV6-3
cdr3_aa: ASSYSGLGHSNQPQH

clone_size: many
v_call: TRBV4-3
cdr3_aa: ASSQEWLAVSSYEQY

clone_size: NA
v_call: TRBV4-3
cdr3_aa: ASSQDSFRGPYNEQF

clone_size: few
v_call: TRBV4-3
cdr3_aa: ASSQDPSGNYNEQF

clone_size: few
v_call: TRBV3-1
cdr3_aa: ASSQDLRDPPQETQY

clone_size: few
v_call: TRBV28
cdr3_aa: ATNDAKRGKNIQY

clone_size: NA
v_call: TRBV23-1
cdr3_aa: ASSQSLTGRTQY

clone_size: NA
v_call: TRBV20-1
cdr3_aa: SAKGLAGHTDTQY

clone_size: few
v_call: TRBV12-3/TRBV12-4
cdr3_aa: ASSLGKGVNSQPQH

clone_size: NA
v_call: TRBV7-9
cdr3_aa: ASSSSGTGLMNTEAF

clone_size: NA
v_call: TRBV12-5
cdr3_aa: ASGLGLEQY

clone_size: NA
v_call: TRBV9
cdr3_aa: ASSVGRQGITEAF

clone_size: NA
v_call: TRBV28
cdr3_aa: ASNLSGSYSQY

clone_size: NA
v_call: TRBV6-2/TRBV6-3
cdr3_aa: ASSYSGGITGELF

clone_size: NA
v_call: TRBV5-8
cdr3_aa: ASSSAPGSYEQY

clone_size: many
v_call: TRBV10-3
cdr3_aa: AIRAGKNEQF

clone_size: few
v_call: TRBV11-2
cdr3_aa: ASSLAKYEQY

clone_size: many
v_call: TRBV5-6
cdr3_aa: ASSLEAAGAF

clone_size: NA
v_call: TRBV6-2/TRBV6-3
cdr3_aa: ASSYLQGPNQPQH

clone_size: NA
v_call: TRBV12-3/TRBV12-4
cdr3_aa: ASRGGPETQY

clone_size: NA
v_call: TRBV4-2
cdr3_aa: ASSQDPLAVNTGELF

clone_size: many
v_call: TRBV12-3/TRBV12-4
cdr3_aa: ASSLSGQETQY

clone_size: few
v_call: TRBV4-3
cdr3_aa: ASSNRGTYNSPLH